This T cell receptor (beta chain) was sequenced for a study of a mutant IDH1 vaccine in newly diagnosed glioma. The sample's time point: week 47, end of study. Mutant IDH1 20-mer peptide, at 300 ug, made up each vaccine dose, with topical imiquimod. In weeks 1, 3, 5, 7, 11, 15, 19 and 23, patients were immunized, eight times in all. As concerns this clone: Its antigen is still unknown.

Germline CDR1 and CDR2: MRHNA and SNTAGT. The ends lost 6 bases at V and 3 bases at J; junction bases unmatched: 4. The CDR3 covers 15 residues. Study-level points and caveats: Changes to the top peripheral T cell clonotypes appeared unrelated to pseudoprogression.

Here immunoSEQ multiplex PCR was the method, and the copy in TCRdb shows in-frame clones only, minus some. The sample has around 23,000 clones, around 82% seen once. Specimen: PBMCs, collected from a glioma patient whose treatment included an IDH1 peptide vaccine. This clonotype was obtained from a middle-aged man with glioma. V and J are TRBV6-4 and TRBJ2-2; 10 bases align to TRBD1. The CDR3 DNA sequence: TGTGCCAGCAGAGCCGGGACAGGGGACACCGGGGAGCTGTTTTTT. Encoded protein: CASRAGTGDTGELFF.